These 18 T cell receptor beta chains were sequenced from one sample in a study of PD-1 blockade in classical Hodgkin lymphoma. TCRdb's table, derived via immunoSEQ multiplex PCR, lists solely in-frame clones and lacks some. The sample records around 29,000 clones, around 89% being singletons. Time point of the sample: newly diagnosed, previously untreated cHL patient sample. The study purified CD4+ T cells from thawed PBMCs using magnetic negative selection. Material: CD4+ T cells from blood. These receptors were obtained from a human donor with classical Hodgkin lymphoma.

The genes are TRBV2 and TRBJ2-3; 9 bases are shared with TRBD2. The CDR3 spans 16 residues. Germline V lookup: CDR1 SNHLY, CDR2 FYNNEI. With V trimmed by 2 bases and J by 6 bases, 9 bases remained unmatched. CDR3 protein: CASSEFWGREGDTQYF. The CDR3 DNA is TGTGCCAGCAGTGAATTCTGGGGGCGGGAGGGTGATACGCAGTATTTT.

A word on this clone: This sample includes further DNA sequences coding for the same CDR3. The chain is built from TRBV5-1 and TRBJ1-5; D remains ambiguous. This CDR3 is built from 14 residues. V was cut by 3 bases and J by 4 bases, with 11 bases left in between. Looked up from germline, CDR1 is SGHRS and CDR2 is YFSETQ. As DNA, the CDR3 is TGCGCCAGCAGCTCTGGTACGGGTAATCAGCCCCAGCATTTT. Amino acid sequence: CASSSGTGNQPQHF.

This rearrangement joins TRBV18 to TRBJ1-2; D is perhaps TRBD1 (5 bases). V dropped 3 bases and J dropped 3 bases, with 8 bases sitting between them. CDR1 and CDR2 from the germline V gene are KGHSH and LQKENI. There are 13 residues in the CDR3. As DNA, the CDR3 is TGTGCCAGCTCACCGGGCAGGGACTATGGCTACACCTTC. It specifies CASSPGRDYGYTF.

The chain links TRBV7-9 to TRBJ2-5, with D possibly matching TRBD1 (5 bases). The germline CDR1 and CDR2 sequences are SEHNR and FQNEAQ (reference sequence). The CDR3 spans 16 residues. Trimming shortened V by 4 bases and J by 5 bases, and 20 bases separated the two germline ends. CDR3 loop: CASSSDHQGWGETQYF. The DNA for the CDR3 is TGTGCCAGCAGCTCCGACCACCAGGGCTGGGGTGAGACCCAGTACTTC.

This clone was recorded only once. The CDR3, as DNA: TGTGCCAGCAGTTCGACAGAGCAGCCCCAGCATTTT. Residues: CASSSTEQPQHF. This chain joins TRBV28 and TRBJ1-5; D possibly corresponds to TRBD1 (5 bases). The CDR3 runs to 12 residues. Germline CDR1 MDHEN, CDR2 SYDVKM. With 4 bases removed from V and 7 bases from J, the gap between germline ends came to 8 bases. The full variable domain, in which reference TRBV28 and TRBJ1-5 provide the parts outside the CDR3, is DVKVTQSSRYLVKRTGEKVFLECVQDMDHENMFWYRQDPGLGLRLIYFSYDVKMKEKGDIPEGYSVSREKKERFSLILESASTNQTSMYLCASSSTEQPQHFGDGTRLSIL.

The V and J genes are TRBV5-7 and TRBJ1-1; TRBD1 matches at 8 bases. TRBV5-7 is filed as an ORF, its function uncertain. The CDR3 totals 18 residues. J was trimmed by 3 bases and V by 4 bases; bases with no gene match: 17. In DNA form, the CDR3 reads TGTGCCAGCAGCACCAATCACCGGGACAGGAGTTGGCACACTGAAGCTTTCTTT. Translated, it gives CASSTNHRDRSWHTEAFF.

The chain is built from TRBV13 and TRBJ2-3, with TRBD1 identical over 8 bases. CDR1 is PRHDT, CDR2 FYEKMQ, per germline (reference sequence). The CDR3 extends over 14 amino acids. V lost 0 bases to trimming and J lost 7 bases; unmatched junction nucleotides: 3. For the CDR3, the DNA is TGTGCCAGCAGCTTAGGCAGGGGGCCAAATACGCAGTATTTT. Its protein is CASSLGRGPNTQYF.

This clone showed up just once. V usage is TRBV19 and J usage is TRBJ2-1; 9 bases align to TRBD2. This CDR3 region has 16 residues. Per the germline V gene, CDR1 is LNHDA and CDR2 is SQIVND (reference sequence). V was clipped by 5 bases and J by 3 bases; unmatched bases: 8. In DNA form, the CDR3 reads TGTGCCAGTAGTTCCTCAAGCGGGAGGCACTACAATGAGCAGTTCTTC. As protein: CASSSSSGRHYNEQFF.

V and J are TRBV5-4 and TRBJ2-3; TRBD2 matches 7 bases. V lost 6 bases, J lost 0 bases, and 10 bases stayed unmatched. CDR3 length: 16 residues. In germline, CDR1 is SGHNT, CDR2 YYREEE (reference sequence). Here the CDR3 reads CASTKQAGTSTDTQYF. CDR3 in DNA: TGTGCCAGCACCAAACAAGCGGGGACCAGCACAGATACGCAGTATTTT.

This chain links TRBV18 with TRBJ2-1, with a weak D call TRBD2 (6 bases). Germline-derived CDR1 and CDR2 are KGHSH and LQKENI. V gave up 3 bases and J gave up 2 bases, with 17 bases separating them. This CDR3 contains 17 residues. The CDR3 bases are TGTGCCAGCTCACCCGCAGCGGGCGTAGGAACCTACAATGAGCAGTTCTTC. Its translation is CASSPAAGVGTYNEQFF.

The rearrangement joins TRBV19 to TRBJ1-1, with TRBD1 matching over 8 bases. J lost 6 bases, V lost 7 bases, and 13 bases had no gene match. The CDR3 totals 15 residues. The germline gives CDR1 LNHDA, CDR2 SQIVND (reference sequence). The CDR3, as DNA: TGTGCCAGTACCTCACACACCCCAGGGGGCCCTGAAGCTTTCTTT. It encodes CASTSHTPGGPEAFF.

The chain couples TRBV7-2 to TRBJ2-5; 8 positions agree with TRBD1. Germline CDR1 reads SGHTA; CDR2 reads FQGNSA. The ends lost 4 bases at V and 4 bases at J; junction bases unmatched: 5. CDR3 length: 14 amino acids. CDR3 region: CASSYQGARETQYF. CDR3 coding DNA: TGTGCCAGCAGCTATCAGGGGGCGAGAGAGACCCAGTACTTC.

This sequence joins TRBV7-9 and TRBJ2-1, with 10 bases aligning to TRBD2. Germline CDR1 SEHNR, CDR2 FQNEAQ (reference sequence). V gave up 5 bases and J gave up 0 bases; unmatched junction bases: 4. This CDR3 is built from 16 residues. The chain's CDR3 is CASSPLAGGSYNEQFF. CDR3 coding DNA: TGTGCCAGCAGCCCATTAGCGGGAGGCTCCTACAATGAGCAGTTCTTC.

This clone was counted once. The J gene is TRBJ2-3, the V gene TRBV2; TRBD2 matches at 10 bases. The CDR3 runs to 15 residues. Germline V gene lookup returns CDR1 SNHLY and CDR2 FYNNEI. The ends lost 4 bases at V and 2 bases at J; junction bases unmatched: 3. Here the CDR3 reads CASSVGLADTDTQYF. The CDR3 coding sequence is TGTGCCAGCAGTGTCGGACTAGCGGACACAGATACGCAGTATTTT.

This clone was recorded only once. The sample carries other DNA sequences with the same CDR3. The chain uses TRBV2 and TRBJ2-7; TRBD1 matches 9 bases. CDR1 SNHLY and CDR2 FYNNEI come from the germline V gene. This CDR3 has 12 amino acids. Trimming took 6 bases from V and 4 from J; bases not matched to a gene: 1. CDR3 residues: CASSGQGYEQYF. CDR3 sequence (DNA): TGTGCCAGCAGCGGACAGGGGTACGAGCAGTACTTC.

In this sample, this clone turned up once. CDR3 sequence: CASSLGDPVYEQYF. The CDR3 bases are TGTGCCAGCAGCTTAGGGGACCCGGTCTACGAGCAGTACTTC. J is TRBJ2-7 and V is TRBV11-3; D possibly matches TRBD1 or TRBD2 (5 bases each). V dropped 1 base and J dropped 3 bases, with 10 bases sitting between them. The germline V gene encodes CDR1 SGHNT and CDR2 YENEEA. CDR3 length equals 14 residues.

The chain combines TRBV4-3 with TRBJ1-2, with 7 bases aligning to TRBD1. CDR3 size: 15 residues. Germline V gives CDR1 LGHNA, CDR2 YSLEER. The V gene end was trimmed by 0 bases and the J gene end by 6 bases; junction bases not matched to a gene: 7. In DNA form, the CDR3 reads TGCGCCAGCAGCCAAGATGGGAAGGGGGCAAATGGCTACACCTTC. This codes for CASSQDGKGANGYTF.

The chain carries TRBV5-8 and TRBJ2-1; 8 nucleotides agree with TRBD2. The CDR3 spans 17 residues. Germline values: CDR1 SGHTS, CDR2 YDEGEE. The V gene end was trimmed by 3 bases and the J gene end by 2 bases; junction bases not matched to a gene: 10. The CDR3 is CASSSSLVAGPYNEQFF. The CDR3 DNA follows: TGTGCCAGCAGCTCCAGTCTTGTAGCGGGACCCTACAATGAGCAGTTCTTC. The full variable domain, in which reference TRBV5-8 and TRBJ2-1 provide the parts outside the CDR3, is EAGVTQSPTHLIKTRGQQATLRCSPISGHTSVYWYQQALGLGLQFLLWYDEGEERNRGNFPPRFSGRQFPNYSSELNVNALELEDSALYLCASSSSLVAGPYNEQFFGPGTRLTVL.